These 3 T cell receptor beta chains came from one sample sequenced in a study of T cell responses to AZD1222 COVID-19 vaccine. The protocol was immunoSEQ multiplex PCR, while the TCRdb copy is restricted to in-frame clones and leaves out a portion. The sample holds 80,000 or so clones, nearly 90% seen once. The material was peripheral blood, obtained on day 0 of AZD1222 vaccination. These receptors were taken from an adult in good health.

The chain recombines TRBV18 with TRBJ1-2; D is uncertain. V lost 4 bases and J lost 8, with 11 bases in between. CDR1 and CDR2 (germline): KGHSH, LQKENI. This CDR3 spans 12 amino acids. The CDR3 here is CASSLANRGYTF. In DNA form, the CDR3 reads TGTGCCAGCTCACTGGCAAATAGAGGCTACACCTTC.

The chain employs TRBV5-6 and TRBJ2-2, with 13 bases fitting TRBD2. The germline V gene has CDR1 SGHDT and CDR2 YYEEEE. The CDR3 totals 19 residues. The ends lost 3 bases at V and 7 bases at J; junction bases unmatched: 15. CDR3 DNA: TGTGCCAGCAGCTCCAGGAAAAAGCCCGGACTAGCGGGAGTCGGGGAGCTGTTTTTT. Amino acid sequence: CASSSRKKPGLAGVGELFF.

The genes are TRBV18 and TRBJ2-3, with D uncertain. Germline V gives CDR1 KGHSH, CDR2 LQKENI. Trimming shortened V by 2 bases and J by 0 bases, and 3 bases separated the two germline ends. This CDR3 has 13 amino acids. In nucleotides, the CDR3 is TGTGCCAGCTCACCAGGCAGCACAGATACGCAGTATTTT. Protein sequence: CASSPGSTDTQYF.